This is a list of T cell receptor beta chains from one sample in a study of blood T cell repertoires in COVID-19. Using immunoSEQ multiplex PCR, the repertoire was profiled, and TCRdb retains in-frame clones only, with some absent. The sample carries roughly 300,000 clones, 65% to 90% recorded once. Sequencing used peripheral blood. These receptor sequences come from a woman in her sixties with active or convalescent COVID-19. Both conserved end residues are part of each CDR3. The order of the fields is D gene, J gene, clone size, V gene, CDR3 protein, CDR3 DNA. D genes are given only for firm matches. Clone size is stated in some rows and not others, as once, few, many or a class when expanded.

d_call: TRBD1
j_call: TRBJ2-7
clone_size: NA
v_call: TRBV18
cdr3_aa: CASSPPPGQGYEQYF
cdr3_nt: TGTGCCAGCTCACCCCCCCCGGGACAGGGATACGAGCAGTACTTC

d_call: NA
j_call: TRBJ2-1
clone_size: NA
v_call: TRBV11-3
cdr3_aa: CASSPPGGPDGSRQFF
cdr3_nt: TGTGCCAGCAGCCCCCCCGGGGGGCCCGACGGCTCCCGACAGTTCTTC

d_call: NA
j_call: TRBJ2-1
clone_size: NA
v_call: TRBV10-2
cdr3_aa: CASSEPLYAYNEQFF
cdr3_nt: TGCGCCAGCAGTGAGCCCCTATACGCATACAATGAGCAGTTCTTC

d_call: TRBD2
j_call: TRBJ2-3
clone_size: NA
v_call: TRBV14
cdr3_aa: CASSQLRGALDTQYF
cdr3_nt: TGTGCCAGCAGCCAACTGCGGGGGGCCCTCGATACGCAGTATTTT

d_call: TRBD1
j_call: TRBJ1-4
clone_size: NA
v_call: TRBV6-5
cdr3_aa: CASRDRDRGNEKLFF
cdr3_nt: TGTGCCAGCAGAGACCGGGACAGGGGTAATGAAAAACTGTTTTTT

d_call: NA
j_call: TRBJ2-7
clone_size: NA
v_call: TRBV2
cdr3_aa: CASSITGSYEQYF
cdr3_nt: TGTGCCAGCAGTATTACAGGGTCCTACGAGCAGTACTTC

d_call: NA
j_call: TRBJ1-1
clone_size: once
v_call: TRBV5-5
cdr3_aa: CASSFSPGVTEAFF
cdr3_nt: TGTGCCAGCAGCTTTTCGCCAGGGGTCACTGAAGCTTTCTTT

d_call: TRBD2
j_call: TRBJ2-5
clone_size: few
v_call: TRBV3-1/TRBV3-2
cdr3_aa: CASSQGASGRETQYF
cdr3_nt: TGTGCCAGCAGCCAAGGGGCTAGCGGTCGAGAGACCCAGTACTTC

d_call: NA
j_call: TRBJ2-5
clone_size: NA
v_call: TRBV7-6
cdr3_aa: CASSLSRAKTQYF
cdr3_nt: TGTGCCAGCAGCTTGAGTAGAGCCAAGACCCAGTACTTC

d_call: TRBD1
j_call: TRBJ1-1
clone_size: NA
v_call: TRBV5-1
cdr3_aa: CASSPPGQGSEAFF
cdr3_nt: TGCGCCAGCAGTCCCCCGGGACAGGGGTCTGAAGCTTTCTTT

d_call: NA
j_call: TRBJ2-7
clone_size: NA
v_call: TRBV6-5
cdr3_aa: CASSSTERVYEQYF
cdr3_nt: TGTGCCAGCAGTTCCACTGAGAGAGTCTACGAGCAGTACTTC

d_call: TRBD1
j_call: TRBJ2-1
clone_size: NA
v_call: TRBV6-5
cdr3_aa: CASSYSRGHNEQFF
cdr3_nt: TGTGCCAGCAGTTACTCGAGGGGGCACAATGAGCAGTTCTTC

d_call: NA
j_call: TRBJ2-7
clone_size: few
v_call: TRBV7-2
cdr3_aa: CASSSGSSYEQYF
cdr3_nt: TGTGCCAGCAGCTCGGGGAGCTCCTACGAGCAGTACTTC

d_call: NA
j_call: TRBJ1-3
clone_size: NA
v_call: TRBV5-1
cdr3_aa: CASSFGSSGNTIYF
cdr3_nt: TGCGCCAGCAGCTTCGGGAGCTCTGGAAACACCATATATTTT

d_call: TRBD1
j_call: TRBJ1-5
clone_size: once
v_call: TRBV30
cdr3_aa: CAWSGQGEVQPQHF
cdr3_nt: TGTGCCTGGAGCGGACAGGGGGAGGTTCAGCCCCAGCATTTT

d_call: TRBD1
j_call: TRBJ1-1
clone_size: NA
v_call: TRBV6-2/TRBV6-3
cdr3_aa: CASSVRQGGTEAFF
cdr3_nt: TGTGCCAGCAGCGTCCGACAGGGGGGAACTGAAGCTTTCTTT

d_call: NA
j_call: TRBJ1-1
clone_size: NA
v_call: TRBV19
cdr3_aa: CASSIVRGNTEAFF
cdr3_nt: TGTGCCAGTAGTATAGTTAGAGGGAACACTGAAGCTTTCTTT

d_call: TRBD2
j_call: TRBJ2-1
clone_size: NA
v_call: TRBV4-1
cdr3_aa: CASSQEGRGGDEQFF
cdr3_nt: TGCGCCAGCAGCCAAGAAGGGCGGGGGGGGGATGAGCAGTTCTTC

d_call: NA
j_call: TRBJ2-3
clone_size: NA
v_call: TRBV7-9
cdr3_aa: CASSLRQAPDTDTQYF
cdr3_nt: TGTGCCAGCAGCTTACGGCAGGCCCCGGACACAGATACGCAGTATTTT

d_call: TRBD2
j_call: TRBJ2-1
clone_size: NA
v_call: TRBV9
cdr3_aa: CASSVAVGGANEQFF
cdr3_nt: TGTGCCAGCAGCGTAGCGGTCGGGGGGGCCAATGAGCAGTTCTTC

d_call: TRBD2
j_call: TRBJ2-3
clone_size: NA
v_call: TRBV4-1
cdr3_aa: CASGDSWVTGGVTDTQYF
cdr3_nt: TGCGCCAGCGGCGACTCCTGGGTGACGGGGGGGGTCACAGATACGCAGTATTTT

d_call: TRBD1
j_call: TRBJ2-7
clone_size: NA
v_call: TRBV19
cdr3_aa: CASSQTGTGYLAQYF
cdr3_nt: TGTGCCAGTAGCCAAACCGGGACAGGGTACCTCGCGCAGTACTTC

d_call: NA
j_call: TRBJ2-1
clone_size: NA
v_call: TRBV6-1
cdr3_aa: CASSEMTVLSSYNEQFF
cdr3_nt: TGTGCCAGCAGTGAAATGACAGTACTAAGCTCCTACAATGAGCAGTTCTTC

d_call: TRBD2
j_call: TRBJ2-1
clone_size: NA
v_call: TRBV20-1
cdr3_aa: CSASRLAGGDNEQFF
cdr3_nt: TGCAGTGCTAGTAGACTAGCGGGGGGGGACAATGAGCAGTTCTTC

d_call: TRBD1
j_call: TRBJ2-7
clone_size: NA
v_call: TRBV4-3
cdr3_aa: CATTGMFSYEQYF
cdr3_nt: TGCGCCACGACAGGGATGTTCTCCTACGAGCAGTACTTC

d_call: NA
j_call: TRBJ2-5
clone_size: NA
v_call: TRBV5-8
cdr3_aa: CASARGAGQMEETQYF
cdr3_nt: TGTGCCAGCGCCCGTGGGGCGGGGCAAATGGAAGAGACCCAGTACTTC

d_call: NA
j_call: TRBJ1-2
clone_size: once
v_call: TRBV12-3/TRBV12-4
cdr3_aa: CASSSLRSGGYTF
cdr3_nt: TGTGCCAGCAGTTCCCTCCGGTCGGGTGGCTACACCTTC

d_call: TRBD2
j_call: TRBJ2-2
clone_size: NA
v_call: TRBV7-2
cdr3_aa: CASSLGLAGSNTGELFF
cdr3_nt: TGTGCCAGCAGCCTGGGACTAGCGGGATCGAACACCGGGGAGCTGTTTTTT

d_call: TRBD2
j_call: TRBJ2-3
clone_size: NA
v_call: TRBV5-1
cdr3_aa: CASSPTFAAGGPSATSTDTQYF
cdr3_nt: TGCGCCAGCAGCCCGACCTTTGCGGCGGGGGGGCCGAGCGCTACTAGCACAGATACGCAGTATTTT